The 8 T cell receptor beta chains listed next were all sequenced from one sample in a study of glioma-infiltrating T cells after dendritic cell vaccination. The method was immunoSEQ multiplex PCR; TCRdb's version includes in-frame clones alone and lacks a portion of them. Among 80,000 to 100,000 clones, 79% were seen once, and the ten largest hold 6%. The sequencing here drew on blood, taken before dendritic cell vaccination. These receptors all stem from a human donor with glioblastoma.

CDR3 amino acids: CASSQVDSSNYGYTF. In nucleotides, the CDR3 is TGCGCCAGCAGCCAAGTGGACAGTTCGAACTATGGCTACACCTTC. The rearrangement joins TRBV4-1 to TRBJ1-2; a weak D match, TRBD1 (6 bases). V shed 1 base and J shed 2 bases, with 11 bases lying between them. Germline CDR1 reads MGHRA; CDR2 reads YSYEKL. CDR3 length equals 15 residues.

This chain connects TRBV2 to TRBJ2-2; tentative D call: TRBD2 (6 bases). Per the germline V gene, CDR1 is SNHLY and CDR2 is FYNNEI. V dropped 4 bases and J dropped 2 bases, with 8 bases sitting between them. The CDR3 extends over 14 amino acids. Here the CDR3 DNA reads TGTGCCAGCAGTGTGGAGGGAAACACCGGGGAGCTGTTTTTT. Translating it yields CASSVEGNTGELFF.

The chain combines TRBV7-9 with TRBJ1-2; TRBD1 agrees at 8 bases. The CDR3 loop spans 15 amino acids. With V trimmed by 2 bases and J by 4 bases, 6 bases remained unmatched. CDR1 is SEHNR and CDR2 is FQNEAQ in the germline V gene (reference sequence). As DNA, the CDR3 is TGTGCCAGCAGCTTAATTCAGGGGGCGGCCTATGGCTACACCTTC. The encoded protein is CASSLIQGAAYGYTF.

This clone turned up a few times. The CDR3 DNA sequence: TGTGCCAGCAGCCGGGAAGGGGGTCCTAATGAAAAACTGTTTTTT. This gives the protein CASSREGGPNEKLFF. The chain uses TRBV27 and TRBJ1-4, with TRBD1 as a possible D gene (6 bases). Trimming removed 6 bases from V and 3 bases from J, with 14 bases in between. The length of the CDR3 is 15 residues. Germline V gene sequence: CDR1 MNHEY, CDR2 SMNVEV (reference sequence).

This rearrangement joins TRBV6-5 to TRBJ1-2; TRBD1 matches 7 bases. Germline values: CDR1 MNHEY, CDR2 SVGAGI. The CDR3 is made up of 15 amino acids. The ends lost 7 bases at V and 2 bases at J; junction bases unmatched: 10. DNA for the CDR3: TGTGCCAGCAATATGATGGGACAGACGAACTATGGCTACACCTTC. Its protein product is CASNMMGQTNYGYTF.

This clone was seen a handful of times. This rearrangement joins TRBV10-3 to TRBJ2-7, with TRBD1 matching over 8 bases. The length of the CDR3 is 15 residues. Germline V CDR1 and CDR2: ENHRY, SYGVKD. Unmatched junction bases numbered 11, after V lost 6 bases and J lost 4 bases. The chain's CDR3 is CAIRGTGTGGYEQYF. For the CDR3, the DNA is TGTGCCATCAGAGGTACCGGGACAGGAGGATACGAGCAGTACTTC.

Only a few counts were recorded for this clone. This chain connects TRBV18 to TRBJ1-2, with TRBD1 matching over 7 bases. Unmatched junction bases numbered 16, after V lost 3 bases and J lost 12 bases. Germline CDR1 reads KGHSH; CDR2 reads LQKENI. This CDR3 has 15 amino acids. CDR3 region: CASSPLPNGQVVHTF. The CDR3, as DNA: TGTGCCAGCTCACCCCTTCCAAACGGACAGGTCGTTCACACCTTC.

This clone was seen only once. The chain links TRBV7-8 to TRBJ2-5; D gene unclear. Germline CDR1 SGHVS, CDR2 FQNEAQ. Trimming stripped 2 bases from V and 2 bases from J, with 3 bases between. The CDR3 has 12 residues. The CDR3 sequence: CASSLLQETQYF. The CDR3 DNA follows: TGTGCCAGCAGCTTATTACAAGAGACCCAGTACTTC. Complete variable domain (other parts from reference TRBV7-8 and TRBJ2-5): GAGVSQSPRYKVAKRGQDVALRCDPISGHVSLFWYQQALGQGPEFLTYFQNEAQLDKSGLPSDRFFAERPEGSVSTLKIQRTQQEDSAVYLCASSLLQETQYFGPGTRLLVL.